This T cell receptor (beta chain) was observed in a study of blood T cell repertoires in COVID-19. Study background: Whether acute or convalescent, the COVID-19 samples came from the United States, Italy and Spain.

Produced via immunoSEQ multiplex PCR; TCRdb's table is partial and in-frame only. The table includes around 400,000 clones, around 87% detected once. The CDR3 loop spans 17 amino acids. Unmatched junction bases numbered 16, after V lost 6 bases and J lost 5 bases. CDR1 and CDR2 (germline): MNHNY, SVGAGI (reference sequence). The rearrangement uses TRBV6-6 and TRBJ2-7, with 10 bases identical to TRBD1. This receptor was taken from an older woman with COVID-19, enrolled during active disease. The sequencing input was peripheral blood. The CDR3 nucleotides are TGTGCCAGCAGCCGAATCCTAGGAACCGGGACAGGGGACGAGCAGTACTTC. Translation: CASSRILGTGTGDEQYF.